Listed here are 10 T cell receptor beta chains from one sample, sequenced in a study of blood T cell repertoires in COVID-19. The protocol was immunoSEQ multiplex PCR, while the TCRdb copy is restricted to in-frame clones and leaves out a portion. This table has about 93,000 clones, 70% to 90% appearing once. The sequenced sample consisted of peripheral blood. The source of these receptors is an elderly woman with acute or convalescent COVID-19.

The chain is built from TRBV5-1 and TRBJ2-5, with a tentative D call TRBD2 (5 bases). The germline gives CDR1 SGHRS, CDR2 YFSETQ. CDR3 length equals 14 residues. V lost 7 bases and J lost 1, with 14 bases in between. The chain's CDR3 is CASRGGVSQETQYF. The CDR3 region has the DNA TGCGCCAGCCGAGGAGGTGTTAGCCAAGAGACCCAGTACTTC.

The genes are TRBV7-9 and TRBJ2-5; D is perhaps TRBD2 (5 bases). Looked up from germline, CDR1 is SEHNR and CDR2 is FQNEAQ (reference sequence). The CDR3 extends over 12 amino acids. V dropped 10 bases and J dropped 7 bases, with 16 bases sitting between them. The CDR3 bases are TGTGCCACTAGCCCCGACGGCCGGACCCAGTACTTC. This gives the protein CATSPDGRTQYF.

This chain uses TRBV5-1 with TRBJ2-1; 15 nucleotides align to TRBD2. V lost 5 bases, J lost 4 bases, and 7 bases stayed unmatched. The CDR3 spans 17 residues. Germline loops: CDR1 SGHRS, CDR2 YFSETQ. The CDR3 DNA reads TGCGCCAGCAGTCTAACCGGGACTAGCGGGGGGTACAATGAGCAGTTCTTC. Translation: CASSLTGTSGGYNEQFF.

This clone appeared once. The chain couples TRBV5-6 to TRBJ1-4; 8 nucleotides line up with TRBD1. The CDR3 loop spans 15 amino acids. V shed 4 bases, J shed 7 bases, and the junction held 9 bases outside the gene matches. Germline V gene sequence: CDR1 SGHDT, CDR2 YYEEEE. The CDR3 bases are TGTGCCAGCAGCCTCTGGACAGGGATCGGTGAAAAACTGTTTTTT. Translating it yields CASSLWTGIGEKLFF.

This clone came up once. The V and J genes are TRBV7-2 and TRBJ1-2; 8 bases fit TRBD1. The germline CDR1 and CDR2 sequences are SGHTA and FQGNSA. The V segment lost 5 bases and the J segment 7 bases; nucleotides outside the gene matches: 6. The CDR3 extends over 13 amino acids. CDR3 sequence (DNA): TGTGCCAGCAGCCCCGACAGGGGCGGTGGCTACACCTTC. Amino acid sequence: CASSPDRGGGYTF.

This rearrangement joins TRBV7-8 to TRBJ2-2; weak D call: TRBD1 (6 bases). CDR1 and CDR2 from the germline V gene are SGHVS and FQNEAQ. Trimming stripped 4 bases from V and 5 bases from J, with 20 bases between. The CDR3 runs 17 residues. CDR3 sequence: CASSSLHVQGRTGELFF. The CDR3 DNA follows: TGTGCCAGCAGCTCCCTCCATGTACAGGGTAGGACCGGGGAGCTGTTTTTT. Variable domain in full (rest from reference TRBV7-8 and TRBJ2-2): GAGVSQSPRYKVAKRGQDVALRCDPISGHVSLFWYQQALGQGPEFLTYFQNEAQLDKSGLPSDRFFAERPEGSVSTLKIQRTQQEDSAVYLCASSSLHVQGRTGELFFGEGSRLTVL.

J is TRBJ1-5 and V is TRBV11-3, with a tentative D call TRBD1 (5 bases). CDR3 length equals 18 residues. Germline V CDR1 and CDR2: SGHNT, YENEEA. V was shortened by 1 base and J by 1 base, with 17 bases between the two germline ends. The CDR3 reads CASSLVPARAESNQPQHF. The CDR3 DNA is TGTGCCAGCAGCTTAGTTCCGGCCAGGGCAGAGAGCAATCAGCCCCAGCATTTT.

This clone is medium-sized in the sample. The V gene is TRBV10-2, the J gene TRBJ2-7; 8 nucleotides match TRBD1. The CDR3 has 14 amino acids. Per germline, CDR1 WSHSY and CDR2 SAAADI. J gave up 2 bases and V 5 bases, and 5 bases lay outside the gene matches. CDR3 loop: CASSPGTGAYEQYF. CDR3 bases: TGCGCCAGCAGTCCCGGGACAGGAGCCTACGAGCAGTACTTC.

With regard to this clone: The same CDR3 is also encoded by other DNA sequences in this sample. This chain uses TRBV29-1 with TRBJ1-2, with TRBD1 matching over 10 bases. From germline, CDR1 is SQVTM and CDR2 ANQGSEA. V shed 6 bases, J shed 4 bases, and the junction held 2 bases outside the gene matches. The CDR3 has 12 amino acids. The CDR3 coding sequence is TGCAGCGTAGGGGACAGGGGCTATGGCTACACCTTC. It is translated as CSVGDRGYGYTF. Full variable domain (rest looked up from reference TRBV29-1 and TRBJ1-2): SAVISQKPSRDICQRGTSLTIQCQVDSQVTMMFWYRQQPGQSLTLIATANQGSEATYESGFVIDKFPISRPNLTFSTLTVSNMSPEDSSIYLCSVGDRGYGYTFGSGTRLTVV.

The rearrangement joins TRBV6-5 to TRBJ2-3, with a tentative D call TRBD2 (5 bases). Germline CDR1 MNHEY, CDR2 SVGAGI. Trimming took 6 bases from V and 2 from J, leaving 15 bases between them. CDR3 size: 15 residues. CDR3 protein: CASRERPTSTDTQYF. CDR3 DNA sequence: TGTGCCAGCAGGGAGCGGCCAACCTCCACAGATACGCAGTATTTT.